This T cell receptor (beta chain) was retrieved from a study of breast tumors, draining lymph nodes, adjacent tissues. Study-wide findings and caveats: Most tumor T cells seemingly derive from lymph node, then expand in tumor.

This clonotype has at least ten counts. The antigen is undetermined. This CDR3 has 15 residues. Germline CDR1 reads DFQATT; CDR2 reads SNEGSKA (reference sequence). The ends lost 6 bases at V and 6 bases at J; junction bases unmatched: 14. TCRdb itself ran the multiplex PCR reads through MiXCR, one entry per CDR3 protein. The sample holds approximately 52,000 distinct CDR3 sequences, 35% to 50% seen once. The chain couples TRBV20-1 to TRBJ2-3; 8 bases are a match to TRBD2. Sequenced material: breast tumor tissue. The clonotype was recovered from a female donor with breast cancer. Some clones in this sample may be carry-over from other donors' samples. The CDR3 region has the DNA TGCAGTGCCGGGAGGGCGGGAGGCTTGGTTGATACGCAGTATTTT. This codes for CSAGRAGGLVDTQYF.